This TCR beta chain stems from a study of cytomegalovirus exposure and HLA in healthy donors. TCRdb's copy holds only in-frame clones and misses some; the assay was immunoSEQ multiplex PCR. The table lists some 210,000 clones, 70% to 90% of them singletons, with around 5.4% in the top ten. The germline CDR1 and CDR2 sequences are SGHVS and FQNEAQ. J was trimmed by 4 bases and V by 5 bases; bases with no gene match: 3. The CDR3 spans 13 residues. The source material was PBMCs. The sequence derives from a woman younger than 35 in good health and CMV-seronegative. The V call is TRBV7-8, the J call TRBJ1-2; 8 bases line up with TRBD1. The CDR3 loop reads CASSAGQVYGYTF. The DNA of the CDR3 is TGTGCCAGCAGCGCGGGACAGGTCTATGGCTACACCTTC.